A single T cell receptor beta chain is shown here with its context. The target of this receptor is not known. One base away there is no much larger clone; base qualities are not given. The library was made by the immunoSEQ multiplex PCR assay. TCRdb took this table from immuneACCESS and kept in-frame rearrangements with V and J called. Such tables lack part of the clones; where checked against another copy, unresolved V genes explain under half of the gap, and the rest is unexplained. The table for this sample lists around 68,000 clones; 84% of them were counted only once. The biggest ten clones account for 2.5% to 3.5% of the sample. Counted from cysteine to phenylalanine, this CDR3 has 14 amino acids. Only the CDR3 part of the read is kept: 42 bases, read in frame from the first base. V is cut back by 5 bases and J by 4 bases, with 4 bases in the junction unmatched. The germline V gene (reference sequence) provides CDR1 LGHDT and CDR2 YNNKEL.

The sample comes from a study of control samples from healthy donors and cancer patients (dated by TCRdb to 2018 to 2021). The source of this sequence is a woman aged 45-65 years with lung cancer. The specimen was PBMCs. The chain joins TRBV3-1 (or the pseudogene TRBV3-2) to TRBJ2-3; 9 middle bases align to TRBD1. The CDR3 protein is CASSGTGWADTQYF. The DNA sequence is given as TGTGCCAGCAGCGGGACAGGGTGGGCAGATACGCAGTATTTT.